Listed here is a single T cell receptor (beta chain). The target of this receptor is not known. The sample holds no much larger clone one base away, and base qualities are not on file. The sample carries other DNA sequences with the same CDR3. This record belongs to a study of PD-1 blockade in classical Hodgkin lymphoma (dated by TCRdb to 2018 to 2020). About the full investigation: Nivolumab dosing was 3 mg/kg intravenously every 2 weeks, continuing until either disease progression or unacceptable toxicity. To define a peripheral blood immune signature of response to PD-1 blockade in classical Hodgkin lymphoma, the study combined TCR beta sequencing with CyTOF.

Genomic DNA was isolated using the Qiagen DNeasy kit from unsorted PBMCs as well as from negatively selected CD4+ and CD8+ fractions. Using primers that anneal to V and J segments, immunoSEQ multiplex PCR amplified the TCR beta CDR3 regions. A synthetic immune receptor repertoire was used to minimize amplification bias, and any remaining bias was removed computationally after sequencing. The published analysis was carried out like this. Custom Python scripts were used to quantify repertoire diversity as the Shannon entropy index. The unsorted, CD4+ and CD8+ repertoires were each analyzed separately, with the exception of combined analyses, where CD4+ and CD8+ sequences were merged in silico. A clone counted as expanded when the clone's frequency after treatment rose at least 2-fold relative to C1D1, and clones undetected at baseline were given a pseudocount of 0.5. Singleton clones were defined as clones with 0 or 1 copy at C1D1, and non-singleton clones were defined as clones with 2 or more copies. By matching protein sequences in sorted samples from the same patient, clones expanded in unsorted samples were annotated as CD4+, CD8+ or unknown. Wilcoxon tests on paired samples were used to test diversity changes from C1D1 to C4D1. TCRdb took over this immuneACCESS table, retaining in-frame rearrangements with V and J assigned. Such tables are incomplete; in checked studies, under half of the missing clones stem from an unresolved V gene, and the remainder is unexplained. That table supplies the V and J calls and clone size; D and trimming were determined from the DNA. The sample records over 9,000 clones, approximately 81% of which are singletons. Jointly, the top ten make up approximately 28% of the sample.

Findings and caveats that apply to the study as a whole: Trial patients achieving complete response had baseline diversity similar to newly diagnosed patients, whereas partial responders and progressors had significantly lower diversity. By C4D1, a significant rise was seen in CD4+ TCR diversity but not in CD8+ TCR diversity (p=0.0027 vs p=0.16), and the rise was most apparent among complete responders (p=0.02). Newly diagnosed patients were reported to have lower baseline TCR diversity than healthy donors, and relapsed/refractory patients were reported to have lower baseline TCR diversity still. Patients starting nivolumab less than 1 year after ASCT had lower diversity and were excluded from later analyses to avoid confounding by immune reconstitution. Only a single clinical trial cohort was studied, and what caused the repertoire differences, possibly disease activity or prior therapy, remained undefined.

The sample's time point label, in plain terms: cycle 1 day 1 (C1D1), immediately before nivolumab initiation. Every trial patient had relapsed after autologous stem cell transplantation, and cohorts A, B and C differed in prior brentuximab vedotin exposure. The trial cohort comprised 60 or so patients with relapsed/refractory classical Hodgkin lymphoma whose best overall responses were complete response, partial response or progressive disease. In the multi-cohort phase II CheckMate 205 trial, trial patients received single-agent nivolumab. An independent review committee assessed best overall response by applying the 2007 International Working Group response criteria. Trial PBMCs were collected just before the start of nivolumab (C1D1) and during therapy at cycle 2 day 1 and cycle 4 day 1. Peripheral blood was collected in 8 mL Vacutainer Cell Preparation Tubes, from which PBMCs were isolated by centrifugation and then cryopreserved.

The sequencing here drew on peripheral blood mononuclear cells (PBMCs), taken at baseline. The receptor was derived from a human donor with classical Hodgkin lymphoma.

The DNA is as follows: TGTGCCAGCAGCGTGGGCAGTCCAGATACGCAGTATTTT. It codes for CASSVGSPDTQYF. The chain was built from TRBV9 and TRBJ2-3, with the identity of the D gene unclear. V sheds 2 bases and J sheds 4 bases, leaving 8 bases between their ends. CDR1 and CDR2 were assigned from the germline V gene as SGDLS and YYNGEE. Including cysteine and phenylalanine, the CDR3 has 13 amino acids. Only the CDR3 DNA is retained, 39 bases long and in frame from the first base.